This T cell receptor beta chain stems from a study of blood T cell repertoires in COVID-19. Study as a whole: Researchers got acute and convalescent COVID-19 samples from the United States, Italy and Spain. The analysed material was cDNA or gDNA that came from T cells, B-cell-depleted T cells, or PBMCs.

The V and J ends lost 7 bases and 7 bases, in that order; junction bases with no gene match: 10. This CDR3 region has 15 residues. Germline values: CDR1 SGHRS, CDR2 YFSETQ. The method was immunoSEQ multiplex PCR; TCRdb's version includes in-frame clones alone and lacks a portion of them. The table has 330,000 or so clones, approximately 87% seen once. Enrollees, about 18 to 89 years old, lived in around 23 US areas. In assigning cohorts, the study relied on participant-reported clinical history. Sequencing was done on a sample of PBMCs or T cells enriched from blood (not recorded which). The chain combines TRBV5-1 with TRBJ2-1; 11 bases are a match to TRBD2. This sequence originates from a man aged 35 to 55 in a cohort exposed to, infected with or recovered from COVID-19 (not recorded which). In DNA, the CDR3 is TGCGCCAGCGTCGTGGGACTAGCGGAGGGGAATGAGCAGTTCTTC. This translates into CASVVGLAEGNEQFF.